The clone carrying this T cell receptor (beta chain) was detected many times. The data belong to a study of T-cell reconstitution after alpha-beta-depleted transplantation in children. This CDR3 contains 13 residues. CDR1 is DFQATT, CDR2 SNEGSKA, per germline (reference sequence). Between the trimmed V and J ends, which lost 3 bases and 6 bases, there was a span of 11 bases. Unique molecular identifiers were incorporated when the TCRbeta library was constructed. TCRdb fed the PCR reads into MiXCR, producing one record per CDR3 protein. This table has roughly 590,000 distinct CDR3 sequences, 16% appearing once.

This clonotype originated in a human donor who donated a stem cell graft to a child with acute myeloid leukemia. J is TRBJ2-2 and V is TRBV20-1; no clear D gene. Sequences were derived from PBMCs from the stem cell graft donor, sampled from the stem cell graft. The CDR3 DNA is TGCAGTGCTAGGGCCGCATTGGCCGGGGAGCTGTTTTTT. It is translated as CSARAALAGELFF.